The present entry profiles one T cell receptor beta chain with its context. This specimen comes from a study of blood T cell repertoires in COVID-19. The overall study: Acute and convalescent COVID-19 samples came from the United States, Italy and Spain. Nucleic acid was either cDNA or gDNA, and it came from T cells, B-cell-depleted T cells, or PBMCs.

V was trimmed by 3 bases and J by 4 bases, leaving 10 bases between them. In germline, CDR1 is MDHEN, CDR2 SYDVKM. CDR3 length: 14 amino acids. Profiling relied on immunoSEQ multiplex PCR, and the TCRdb table lists in-frame clones only, not all of them. The data show 150,000 to 180,000 clones, with about 80% seen just once and about 0.58% held by the top ten. This receptor was identified in a man in his fifties or sixties with acute or convalescent COVID-19. V and J are TRBV28 and TRBJ1-5; TRBD1 is a possible D gene (6 bases). The sequencing input was peripheral blood. CDR3 residues: CASSFIQGNQPQHF. The CDR3 coding sequence is TGTGCCAGCAGTTTCATCCAGGGGAATCAGCCCCAGCATTTT.